These 13 T cell receptor beta chains were all obtained from the same sample, sequenced in a study of blood T cell repertoires in COVID-19. Here immunoSEQ multiplex PCR was the method, and the copy in TCRdb shows in-frame clones only, minus some. The table has 250,000 or so clones, just under 85% seen once. Material: peripheral blood. These receptors came from a man aged 50 or older with acute or convalescent COVID-19.

This clone was recorded once. V is TRBV15 and J is TRBJ2-3, with TRBD1 matching over 7 bases. V lost 4 bases and J lost 5; bases outside the gene matches: 6. Germline CDR1 is LNHNV and CDR2 is YYDKDF (reference sequence). This CDR3 is 14 amino acids long. CDR3 in amino acids: CATSTRQGQDTQYF. In nucleotides, the CDR3 is TGTGCCACCAGCACCCGACAGGGTCAAGATACGCAGTATTTT.

CDR3 sequence: CASSPESPPYEQYF. In nucleotides, the CDR3 is TGTGCCAGCAGTCCCGAGTCCCCCCCCTACGAGCAGTACTTC. The chain joins TRBV27 to TRBJ2-7; D is undetermined. Per germline, CDR1 MNHEY and CDR2 SMNVEV (reference sequence). Deletions cut 5 bases from V and 2 bases from J, with 13 bases between. The CDR3 contains 14 residues.

This rearrangement joins TRBV2 to TRBJ2-1, with D hard to call. This CDR3 spans 13 amino acids. Germline lookup yields CDR1 SNHLY and CDR2 FYNNEI. V was pared by 3 bases and J by 3 bases, with 6 bases between. CDR3 amino acids: CASSDAGYNEQFF. CDR3 coding DNA: TGTGCCAGCAGTGACGCAGGCTACAATGAGCAGTTCTTC.

The CDR3 bases are TGCAGCGTTGAAGGGGGCCTAAACACTGAAGCTTTCTTT. This encodes CSVEGGLNTEAFF. This sequence joins TRBV29-1 and TRBJ1-1; tentative D call: TRBD1 (5 bases). In germline, CDR1 is SQVTM, CDR2 ANQGSEA. This CDR3 spans 13 amino acids. V lost 1 base, J lost 2 bases, and 8 bases lay in between.

The V gene is TRBV7-2, the J gene TRBJ2-7, with 14 positions matching TRBD2. V shed 0 bases and J 1 base; nucleotides not matched to a gene: 2. The CDR3 length is 17 residues. Germline V CDR1 and CDR2: SGHTA, FQGNSA. The CDR3 reads CASSLARTSGRSYEQYF. The CDR3 DNA reads TGTGCCAGCAGCTTAGCAAGGACTAGCGGGAGGTCCTACGAGCAGTACTTC.

The chain combines TRBV7-9 with TRBJ1-6, with a tentative D call TRBD1 (6 bases). Trimming removed 4 bases at V and 10 bases at J, with 8 bases between. This CDR3 is built from 12 residues. CDR1 is SEHNR and CDR2 is FQNEAQ in the germline V gene (reference sequence). The CDR3 loop reads CASSSGESPLHF. The CDR3, as DNA: TGTGCCAGCAGCTCAGGGGAATCACCCCTCCACTTT.

This rearrangement joins TRBV20-1 to TRBJ1-2; 9 bases match TRBD1. Germline trimming cut 3 bases from V and 6 bases from J; bases unmatched to any gene: 8. Germline CDR1 reads DFQATT; CDR2 reads SNEGSKA (reference sequence). The CDR3 runs to 14 residues. The CDR3 region is CSASLGQGLNGYTF. The CDR3 coding sequence is TGCAGTGCTAGTCTGGGACAGGGCCTAAATGGCTACACCTTC.

The chain links TRBV27 to TRBJ2-1; a weak D match, TRBD1 (5 bases). Germline CDR1 and CDR2: MNHEY and SMNVEV (reference sequence). CDR3 size: 12 residues. V was clipped by 2 bases and J by 9 bases, with 8 bases between them. The CDR3 region is CASSLGATEQFF. The CDR3 bases are TGTGCCAGCAGTTTAGGGGCAACTGAGCAGTTCTTC.

In DNA form, the CDR3 reads TGTGCCAGCAGCAAGACAGGGGGGTCAGCCGAGCAGTACTTC. Its protein is CASSKTGGSAEQYF. The rearrangement links TRBV2 to TRBJ2-7; 9 nucleotides line up with TRBD1. CDR1 is SNHLY, CDR2 FYNNEI, per germline. Trimming at V came to 6 bases and at J to 6 bases, leaving 9 bases not matched to a gene. The CDR3 runs 14 residues.

The chain carries TRBV6-6 and TRBJ2-2; 9 nucleotides agree with TRBD2. CDR3 length: 15 amino acids. With V trimmed by 2 bases and J by 8 bases, 6 bases remained unmatched. Germline V gene sequence: CDR1 MNHNY, CDR2 SVGAGI (reference sequence). This CDR3 is CASSYAAGGPGELFF. As DNA, the CDR3 is TGTGCCAGCAGTTACGCGGCGGGAGGGCCAGGGGAGCTGTTTTTT.

In its sample, this clone was seen once. The genes are TRBV10-3 and TRBJ1-1, with 11 bases identical to TRBD1. The trim removed 2 bases at V and 10 bases at J, leaving 0 bases unmatched. The CDR3 is made up of 12 amino acids. Germline V gene data show CDR1 as ENHRY and CDR2 as SYGVKD. DNA for the CDR3: TGTGCCATCAGTGAGGGGACAGGGGGAGCTTTCTTT. Translated: CAISEGTGGAFF.

CDR3: CASSDSRQPNTGELFF. The DNA for the CDR3 is TGTGCCAGCAGTGATAGCAGACAGCCGAACACCGGGGAGCTGTTTTTT. J is TRBJ2-2 and V is TRBV25-1, with D possibly being TRBD1 (5 bases). CDR3 length equals 16 residues. Trimming stripped 3 bases from V and 0 bases from J, with 11 bases between. From germline, CDR1 is MGHDK and CDR2 SYGVNS.

This clone was found many times. The V gene is TRBV13, the J gene TRBJ2-7; perhaps TRBD1 as D (6 bases). The V end lost 3 bases, the J end lost 0 bases, and 15 bases lay between the germline ends. The germline V gene encodes CDR1 PRHDT and CDR2 FYEKMQ (reference sequence). The CDR3 runs to 16 residues. The CDR3 reads CASSFIGTGSSYEQYF. CDR3 nucleotides: TGTGCCAGCAGCTTTATAGGAACAGGGAGCTCCTACGAGCAGTACTTC.